Below are 18 T cell receptor beta chains sequenced from a single sample in a study of cytomegalovirus exposure and HLA in healthy donors. PCR was performed using 60 Vbeta and 13 Jbeta primers. TCRdb keeps only in-frame clones here, not all; method: immunoSEQ multiplex PCR. The data include roughly 110,000 clones; the top ten clones carry roughly 6.6%. The material sequenced was PBMCs. The receptors were gathered from a man aged 40-55 years in good health and CMV-seropositive.

The chain links TRBV7-3 to TRBJ2-1; 9 nucleotides align to TRBD2. This CDR3 is 16 amino acids long. Germline CDR1 is SGHTA and CDR2 is FQGTGA. Trimming at V came to 2 bases and at J to 7 bases, leaving 9 bases not matched to a gene. The DNA for the CDR3 is TGTGCCAGCAGCTTAGTTGGGCGGGAGGGCAAAAATGAGCAGTTCTTC. Its translation is CASSLVGREGKNEQFF.

The CDR3 is CASSVNPSGRDLSSYNEQFF. Written as DNA, the CDR3 is TGTGCCAGCAGCGTTAATCCTAGCGGGAGGGATTTAAGCTCCTACAATGAGCAGTTCTTC. V usage is TRBV9 and J usage is TRBJ2-1, with 12 bases matching TRBD2. CDR1 and CDR2 (germline): SGDLS, YYNGEE. The junction had 12 bases not matched to a gene; V was cut back by 2 bases and J by 0 bases. The CDR3 is 20 residues long.

Note on this clone: The junction and the germline gene differ at one end; a read error may be behind it. The chain employs TRBV7-9 and TRBJ1-2; the match to TRBD1 covers 7 bases. Germline V CDR1 and CDR2: SEHNR, FQNEAQ (reference sequence). This CDR3 is 15 amino acids long. This chain's CDR3 is CASSSTDRVVYGHTF. The CDR3 DNA follows: TGTGCCAGCAGTTCAACTGACAGGGTCGTCTATGGCCACACCTTC.

V gene TRBV5-4 combines with J gene TRBJ1-4; 11 bases map to TRBD1. The V gene end was trimmed by 0 bases and the J gene end by 0 bases; junction bases not matched to a gene: 1. The germline gives CDR1 SGHNT, CDR2 YYREEE (reference sequence). The length of the CDR3 is 17 residues. CDR3: CASSLGTGGPTNEKLFF. The CDR3 DNA is TGTGCCAGCAGCTTGGGGACAGGGGGCCCAACTAATGAAAAACTGTTTTTT.

This chain connects TRBV28 to TRBJ2-7; D not resolved. Trimming removed 5 bases from V and 3 bases from J, with 5 bases in between. CDR1 and CDR2 (germline): MDHEN, SYDVKM. This CDR3 region has 11 residues. As DNA, the CDR3 is TGTGCCAGCAGTCATTTCTACGAGCAGTACTTC. As protein: CASSHFYEQYF.

V is TRBV5-6 and J is TRBJ1-5; D ambiguous. Trimming removed 3 bases from V and 2 bases from J, with 12 bases in between. Germline V gene sequence: CDR1 SGHDT, CDR2 YYEEEE. CDR3 size: 15 residues. Here the CDR3 reads CASSSSGVGNQPQHF. The CDR3 DNA is TGTGCCAGCAGCTCGTCAGGCGTGGGCAATCAGCCCCAGCATTTT.

The chain couples TRBV9 to TRBJ2-2; 12 bases map to TRBD2. This CDR3 comprises 17 residues. Unmatched junction bases numbered 4, after V lost 0 bases and J lost 4 bases. CDR1 is SGDLS and CDR2 is YYNGEE in the germline V gene. This chain's CDR3 is CASSVGRLAGVTGELFF. DNA for the CDR3: TGTGCCAGCAGCGTAGGCCGACTAGCGGGAGTCACCGGGGAGCTGTTTTTT.

DNA for the CDR3: TGTGCCAGCAGCTTTGGAAAACAGGGGGAAAACACTGAAGCTTTCTTT. As protein: CASSFGKQGENTEAFF. The V and J genes are TRBV7-6 and TRBJ1-1; TRBD1 matches 8 bases. This CDR3 is built from 16 residues. V dropped 3 bases and J dropped 2; count of bases not matched to a gene: 8. From germline, CDR1 is SGHVS and CDR2 FNYEAQ.

The rearrangement joins TRBV25-1 to TRBJ2-2; tentative D call: TRBD2 (6 bases). CDR1 MGHDK and CDR2 SYGVNS come from the germline V gene. There are 15 residues in the CDR3. V lost 6 bases and J 0 bases, leaving 11 bases between the germline ends. CDR3 protein: CASSWLAPNTGELFF. The CDR3 nucleotides are TGTGCCAGCAGCTGGCTAGCGCCGAACACCGGGGAGCTGTTTTTT. The complete variable domain, with remaining parts taken from reference TRBV25-1 and TRBJ2-2, reads EADIYQTPRYLVIGTGKKITLECSQTMGHDKMYWYQQDPGMELHLIHYSYGVNSTEKGDLSSESTVSRIRTEHFPLTLESARPSHTSQYLCASSWLAPNTGELFFGEGSRLTVL.

The gene calls are TRBV6-5 and TRBJ1-5, with 7 bases that match TRBD1. The CDR3 covers 15 residues. Losses at the gene ends were 6 bases for V and 0 bases for J; bases not matched to a gene: 5. Per the germline V gene, CDR1 is MNHEY and CDR2 is SVGAGI. This chain's CDR3 is CASRRQGNSNQPQHF. The CDR3 nucleotides are TGTGCCAGCAGGAGACAGGGAAATAGCAATCAGCCCCAGCATTTT.

V gene TRBV7-9 combines with J gene TRBJ2-1; D is uncertain. There are 14 residues in the CDR3. The germline V and J ends were trimmed by 1 base and 1 base, with 5 bases remaining between them. Germline CDR1 reads SEHNR; CDR2 reads FQNEAQ (reference sequence). CDR3 DNA sequence: TGTGCCAGCAGCTTAGGCGGATCCTACAATGAGCAGTTCTTC. This codes for CASSLGGSYNEQFF.

The chain links TRBV7-9 to TRBJ2-1; 8 positions agree with TRBD2. The CDR3 has 19 amino acids. Germline V CDR1 and CDR2: SEHNR, FQNEAQ (reference sequence). Germline trimming cut 0 bases from V and 2 bases from J; bases unmatched to any gene: 12. For the CDR3, the DNA is TGTGCCAGCAGCTTAGCGCTTTCCGCGGGGGGAGGTGCCTACAATGAGCAGTTCTTC. Translated: CASSLALSAGGGAYNEQFF. The full variable domain, completed using reference TRBV7-9 and TRBJ2-1, is DTGVSQNPRHKITKRGQNVTFRCDPISEHNRLYWYRQTLGQGPEFLTYFQNEAQLEKSRLLSDRFSAERPKGSFSTLEIQRTEQGDSAMYLCASSLALSAGGGAYNEQFFGPGTRLTVL.

This chain connects TRBV11-2 to TRBJ2-5; 9 nucleotides align to TRBD2. V gave up 4 bases and J gave up 5 bases; unmatched junction bases: 8. The CDR3 consists of 15 residues. In germline, CDR1 is SGHAT, CDR2 FQNNGV. The CDR3: CASSWRGLAQETQYF. In DNA form, the CDR3 reads TGTGCCAGCAGCTGGAGGGGACTAGCACAGGAGACCCAGTACTTC.

The chain has TRBV5-6 and TRBJ1-1; D not resolved. Germline CDR1 SGHDT, CDR2 YYEEEE. Trimming removed 1 base from V and 2 bases from J, with 12 bases in between. This CDR3 has 15 amino acids. Here the CDR3 reads CASSLLPQINTEAFF. The CDR3 bases are TGTGCCAGCAGCTTGCTCCCACAGATTAACACTGAAGCTTTCTTT.

The chain links TRBV5-1 to TRBJ2-5; TRBD1 agrees at 7 bases. Germline-derived CDR1 and CDR2 are SGHRS and YFSETQ. The CDR3 covers 15 residues. The trim removed 1 base at V and 3 bases at J, leaving 6 bases unmatched. The chain's CDR3 is CASSLSGTDKETQYF. The DNA of the CDR3 is TGCGCCAGCAGCTTGTCGGGGACAGATAAAGAGACCCAGTACTTC.

The rearrangement joins TRBV27 to TRBJ2-5; the D gene is possibly TRBD1 (5 bases). TRBJ2-7 explains the end of the DNA better; the J call may be wrong. This CDR3 has 13 amino acids. Per the germline V gene, CDR1 is MNHEY and CDR2 is SMNVEV (reference sequence). The CDR3 loop reads CASSTTVSYEQYF. In DNA, the CDR3 is TGTGCCAGCAGTACGACAGTTTCCTACGAGCAGTACTTC.

The rearrangement uses TRBV19 and TRBJ1-1, with TRBD1 matching over 9 bases. This CDR3 comprises 18 residues. From germline, CDR1 is LNHDA and CDR2 SQIVND (reference sequence). V lost 3 bases and J lost 1; bases outside the gene matches: 12. CDR3 in amino acids: CASSIGTGPQYGNTEAFF. DNA for the CDR3: TGTGCCAGTAGTATTGGGACAGGGCCTCAATATGGGAACACTGAAGCTTTCTTT.

Comment on this clone: An end of the junction does not agree with germline; a read error may underlie this. V is TRBV6-5 and J is TRBJ2-2, with D perhaps given as TRBD1 or TRBD2 (5 bases each). Germline values: CDR1 MNHEY, CDR2 SVGAGI. The CDR3 sequence is 16 residues long. The CDR3 DNA is TGTGCCAGCAGTCACTCGGGGCAGGGGAACACCGGGGAGCTGTTTTTT. As protein: CASSHSGQGNTGELFF.